The rows below give T cell receptor beta chains drawn from one sample of a study of T cell responses to AZD1222 COVID-19 vaccine. Clones were read by immunoSEQ multiplex PCR, and TCRdb kept only the in-frame ones, dropping some. This sample has 150,000 or so clones; 75% to 95% occur once, and the top ten carry less than 2%. Sequenced here: peripheral blood, sampled on day 0 of AZD1222 vaccination. Receptors originate from an adult in good health. Both conserved end residues are part of each CDR3. A D gene is named only where the DNA matches it firmly. For some rows the clone size is stated as once, few or many, or as a class when expanded; others skip it.

d_call: TRBD2
v_call: TRBV25-1
j_call: TRBJ2-1
clone_size: NA
cdr3_nt: TGTGCCAGCAGTGAGCGAATTAGCGGGAGGGGGAATGGGCAGTTCTTC
cdr3_aa: CASSERISGRGNGQFF

d_call: NA
v_call: TRBV5-4
j_call: TRBJ1-2
clone_size: NA
cdr3_nt: TGTGCCAGCAGCTTAGGCCCTAACTATGGCTACACCTTC
cdr3_aa: CASSLGPNYGYTF

d_call: TRBD2
v_call: TRBV6-1
j_call: TRBJ2-3
clone_size: NA
cdr3_nt: TGTGCCAGCAGTGATCAACCCCCTAGCGGGAGTTGGGCAGATACGCAGTATTTT
cdr3_aa: CASSDQPPSGSWADTQYF

d_call: NA
v_call: TRBV18
j_call: TRBJ1-1
clone_size: NA
cdr3_nt: TGTGCCAGCTCACCACGACTACAGGTCCTGACCGAAGCTTTCTTT
cdr3_aa: CASSPRLQVLTEAFF

d_call: TRBD1
v_call: TRBV28
j_call: TRBJ2-7
clone_size: NA
cdr3_nt: TGTGCCAGCAGCCCGGGACAGGGGTCGAGCGAGCAGTACTTC
cdr3_aa: CASSPGQGSSEQYF

d_call: NA
v_call: TRBV7-9
j_call: TRBJ1-5
clone_size: once
cdr3_nt: TGTGCCAGCAGCTTAGCATCAGGGGGCAATCAGCCCCAGCATTTT
cdr3_aa: CASSLASGGNQPQHF

d_call: TRBD1
v_call: TRBV7-2
j_call: TRBJ1-4
clone_size: NA
cdr3_nt: TGTGCCAGCAGCTTAACAGGGGATGAAAAACTGTTTTTT
cdr3_aa: CASSLTGDEKLFF

d_call: NA
v_call: TRBV28
j_call: TRBJ1-1
clone_size: NA
cdr3_nt: TGTGCCAGCAGCCGGACGAACACTGAAGCTTTCTTT
cdr3_aa: CASSRTNTEAFF

d_call: TRBD1
v_call: TRBV6-5
j_call: TRBJ2-7
clone_size: NA
cdr3_nt: TGTGCCAGCAGTCCCGGGACAGCTTCCTACGAGCAGTACTTC
cdr3_aa: CASSPGTASYEQYF

d_call: NA
v_call: TRBV5-1
j_call: TRBJ2-1
clone_size: NA
cdr3_nt: TGCGCCAGCAGCGTCGGACAGAGTGCAAGTGAGCAGTTCTTC
cdr3_aa: CASSVGQSASEQFF

d_call: NA
v_call: TRBV6-5
j_call: TRBJ2-7
clone_size: NA
cdr3_nt: TGTGCCAGCAGTTATGAGGTCAGAGCCTACGAGCAGTACTTC
cdr3_aa: CASSYEVRAYEQYF

d_call: TRBD2
v_call: TRBV2
j_call: TRBJ2-1
clone_size: NA
cdr3_nt: TGTGCCAGCAGCCGGGAGGGCCTCGCGGGACTCGCCTACAATGAGCAGTTCTTC
cdr3_aa: CASSREGLAGLAYNEQFF

d_call: TRBD1
v_call: TRBV5-1
j_call: TRBJ1-1
clone_size: NA
cdr3_nt: TGCGCCAGCACAGACCTCGAACAGGGGTACACTGAAGCTTTCTTT
cdr3_aa: CASTDLEQGYTEAFF

d_call: TRBD1
v_call: TRBV5-4
j_call: TRBJ2-5
clone_size: NA
cdr3_nt: TGTGCCAGCAGCAAGGACAGGGGTGGCCAAGAGACCCAGTACTTC
cdr3_aa: CASSKDRGGQETQYF

d_call: NA
v_call: TRBV9
j_call: TRBJ1-2
clone_size: NA
cdr3_nt: TGTGCCAGCAGCTCTTACTATGGCTACACCTTC
cdr3_aa: CASSSYYGYTF

d_call: NA
v_call: TRBV29-1
j_call: TRBJ1-5
clone_size: NA
cdr3_nt: TGCAGCGTTGGGGGAAACAATCAGCCCCAGCATTTT
cdr3_aa: CSVGGNNQPQHF

d_call: TRBD2
v_call: TRBV3-1/TRBV3-2
j_call: TRBJ2-5
clone_size: NA
cdr3_nt: TGTGCCAGCAGCCACGGACTAGCGGGAGTCTGGGAGACCCAGTACTTC
cdr3_aa: CASSHGLAGVWETQYF

d_call: NA
v_call: TRBV30
j_call: TRBJ1-1
clone_size: NA
cdr3_nt: TGTGCCTGGAGGAGAGGGCGGGTGAGGGGGAACACTGAAGCTTTCTTT
cdr3_aa: CAWRRGRVRGNTEAFF

d_call: TRBD2
v_call: TRBV19
j_call: TRBJ2-1
clone_size: NA
cdr3_nt: TGTGCCAGTAGTAGAGGCCCTAGCGGTTACAATGAGCAGTTCTTC
cdr3_aa: CASSRGPSGYNEQFF

d_call: TRBD1
v_call: TRBV7-8
j_call: TRBJ1-2
clone_size: NA
cdr3_nt: TGTGCCAGCAGCTTAGCGCTCGGCAGGGGGAATGGCTACACCTTC
cdr3_aa: CASSLALGRGNGYTF

d_call: NA
v_call: TRBV10-3
j_call: TRBJ2-3
clone_size: NA
cdr3_nt: TGTGCCATCAGCTCGAAAGGGCCCCAGGGAAACACAGATACGCAGTATTTT
cdr3_aa: CAISSKGPQGNTDTQYF

d_call: NA
v_call: TRBV9
j_call: TRBJ2-1
clone_size: NA
cdr3_nt: TGTGCCAGCAGCGTATTAACAGCGGCAAACTACAATGAGCAGTTCTTC
cdr3_aa: CASSVLTAANYNEQFF

d_call: NA
v_call: TRBV6-5
j_call: TRBJ2-7
clone_size: NA
cdr3_nt: TGTGCCAGCAGTCGCTCCGGGGGTCGTAACGAGCAGTACTTC
cdr3_aa: CASSRSGGRNEQYF